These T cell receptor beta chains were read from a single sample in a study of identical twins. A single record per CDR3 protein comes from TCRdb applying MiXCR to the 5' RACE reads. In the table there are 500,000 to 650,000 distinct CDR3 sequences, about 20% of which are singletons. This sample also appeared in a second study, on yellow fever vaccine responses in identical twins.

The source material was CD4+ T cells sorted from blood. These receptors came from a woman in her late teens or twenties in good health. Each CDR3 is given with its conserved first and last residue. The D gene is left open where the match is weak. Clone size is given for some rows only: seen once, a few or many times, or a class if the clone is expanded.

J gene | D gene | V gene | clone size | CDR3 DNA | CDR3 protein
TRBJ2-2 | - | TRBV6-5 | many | TGTGCCAGCAGTCGGGACTCCGGGGAGCTGTTTTTT | CASSRDSGELFF
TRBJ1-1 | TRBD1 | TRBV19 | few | TGTGCCAGCAGGGGGACGAACACTGAAGCTTTCTTT | CASRGTNTEAFF
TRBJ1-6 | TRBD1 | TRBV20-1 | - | TGCAGTGCCAGTCGACAGGGTCGTAATTCACCCCTCCACTTT | CSASRQGRNSPLHF
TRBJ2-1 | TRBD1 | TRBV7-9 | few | TGTGCCAGCAGCCCCTCCGGACAGGGTCATGAGCAGTTCTTC | CASSPSGQGHEQFF
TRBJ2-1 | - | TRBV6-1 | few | TGTGCCAGCAGTGCCCTTGGACTCGATGAGCAGTTCTTC | CASSALGLDEQFF
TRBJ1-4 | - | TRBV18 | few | TGTGCCAGCTCACCACCATTAGGTGGGGCAGCAACTAATGAAAAACTGTTTTTT | CASSPPLGGAATNEKLFF
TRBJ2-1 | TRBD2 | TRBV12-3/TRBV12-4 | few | TGTGCCAGCAGTTTAGCTCGTGGATTAGCGGGAGGGGATGAGCAGTTCTTC | CASSLARGLAGGDEQFF
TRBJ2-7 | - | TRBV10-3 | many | TGTGCCATCACCAAGGACTCTGGCGGCGAGCAGTACTTC | CAITKDSGGEQYF
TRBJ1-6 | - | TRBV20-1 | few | TGCAGTGCGGGCCGGGACGGTAATTCACCCCTCCACTTT | CSAGRDGNSPLHF
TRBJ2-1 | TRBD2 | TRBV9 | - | TGTGCCAGCAGCGTCACGTCAGGACTAGCGGGATACAATGAGCAGTTCTTC | CASSVTSGLAGYNEQFF
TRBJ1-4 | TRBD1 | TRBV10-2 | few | TGCGCCAGCAGCGCCACCGGGACAGGAAATAATGAAAAACTGTTTTTT | CASSATGTGNNEKLFF
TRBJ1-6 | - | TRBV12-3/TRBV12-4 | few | TGTGCCAGCAGTTTAGCTTTCGGTTCACCCCTCCACTTT | CASSLAFGSPLHF
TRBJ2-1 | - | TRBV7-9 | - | TGTGCCAGCAGCCCAAGGCTAATGGAAGGCTACAATGAGCAGTTCTTC | CASSPRLMEGYNEQFF
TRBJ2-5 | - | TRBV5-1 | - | TGCGCCAGCAGCCCCCCAGGGGCCCAAGAGACCCAGTACTTC | CASSPPGAQETQYF
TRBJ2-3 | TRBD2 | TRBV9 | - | TGTGCCAGCAGCGTAGAGGGAGGGGAAACGAGATGGCCCACAGATACGCAGTATTTT | CASSVEGGETRWPTDTQYF
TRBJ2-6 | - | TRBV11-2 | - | TGTGCCAGCAGCTTACTGGCACTTAAAACGTTCTCTGGGGCCAACGTCCTGACTTTC | CASSLLALKTFSGANVLTF
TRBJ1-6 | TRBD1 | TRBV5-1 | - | TGCGCCAGCAGGGAGACAGGGGATTCACCCCTCCACTTT | CASRETGDSPLHF
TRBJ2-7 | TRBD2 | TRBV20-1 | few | TGCAGTGCTAGAGATCAAGAGCGGGGAGTTTACGAGCAGTACTTC | CSARDQERGVYEQYF
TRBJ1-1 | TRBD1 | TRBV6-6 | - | TGTGCCAGCAGTTACATCGGACAGGCTGAAGCTTTCTTT | CASSYIGQAEAFF
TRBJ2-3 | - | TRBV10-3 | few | TGTGCCATCAGTGAAGCCGAAAGGACAGATACGCAGTATTTT | CAISEAERTDTQYF
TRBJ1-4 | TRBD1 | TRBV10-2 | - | TGCGCCAGCCAAGACAGGGGGTCAACTAATGAAAAACTGTTTTTT | CASQDRGSTNEKLFF
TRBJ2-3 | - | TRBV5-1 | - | TGCGCCAGCAGCTTGTATCTTGGGCAGTCCACAGATACGCAGTATTTT | CASSLYLGQSTDTQYF
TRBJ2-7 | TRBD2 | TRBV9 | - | TGTGCCAGCAGCTCAAGGCGGGGGACTAGCGGCTCCTACGAGCAGTACTTC | CASSSRRGTSGSYEQYF
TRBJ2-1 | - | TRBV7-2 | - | TGTGCCAGCAGCTTAGCGGATAGCTTTGAGCAGTTCTTC | CASSLADSFEQFF
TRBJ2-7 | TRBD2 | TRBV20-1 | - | TGCAGTGCTAGAGGGGCTAGCGGTTCCTACGAGCAGTACTTC | CSARGASGSYEQYF
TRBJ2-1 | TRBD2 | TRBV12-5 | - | TGTGCTAGTGGTCCGCCCGGGACTACCACCTACAATGAGCAGTTCTTC | CASGPPGTTTYNEQFF
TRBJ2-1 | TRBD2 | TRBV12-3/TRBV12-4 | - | TGTGCCACCGCTAGCGGGGGGTACAATGAGCAGTTCTTC | CATASGGYNEQFF
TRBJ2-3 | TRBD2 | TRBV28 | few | TGTGCCAGCAGTTTCCCCCTTAGCGGGGGGGACACAGATACGCAGTATTTT | CASSFPLSGGDTDTQYF
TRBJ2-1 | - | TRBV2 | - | TGTGCCAGCAAGGAACAGGTTAGCAACAATGAGCAGTTCTTC | CASKEQVSNNEQFF
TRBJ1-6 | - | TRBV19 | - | TGTGCCAGTACTCAAGTGGGCGGGAATTCACCCCTCCACTTT | CASTQVGGNSPLHF
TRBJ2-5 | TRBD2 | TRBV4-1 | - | TGCGCCAGCAGCCACGGGCGGCTAGCGGGAGGGCCCGGGGAGACCCAGTACTTC | CASSHGRLAGGPGETQYF
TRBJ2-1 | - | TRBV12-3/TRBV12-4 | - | TGTGCCAGCAGTCGGAGAGGTCTATACAATGAGCAGTTCTTC | CASSRRGLYNEQFF
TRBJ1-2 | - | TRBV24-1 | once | TGTGCCACCAGTGAGGGGATTGGCTACACCTTC | CATSEGIGYTF
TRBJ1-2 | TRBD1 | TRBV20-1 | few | TGCAGTGCTAGTAGGGACAGGTCCTATGGCTACACCTTC | CSASRDRSYGYTF
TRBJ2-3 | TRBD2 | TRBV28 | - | TGTGCCAGCAGTTCCGCGGCTAGCGGGGTTAGCACAGATACGCAGTATTTT | CASSSAASGVSTDTQYF
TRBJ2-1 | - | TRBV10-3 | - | TGTGCCATCAAGAGCCGAATTAGCGATGAGCAGTTCTTC | CAIKSRISDEQFF
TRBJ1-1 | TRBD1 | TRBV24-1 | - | TGTGCCACCAGTGACCCGGGACAGGGGAGCACTGAAGCTTTCTTT | CATSDPGQGSTEAFF
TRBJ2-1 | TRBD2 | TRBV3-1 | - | TGTGCCAGCAGCCAAGAACGTGGACTAGCGGGAAATAATGAGCAGTTCTTC | CASSQERGLAGNNEQFF
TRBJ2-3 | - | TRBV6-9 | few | TGTGCCAGCAGTTCCTACGACCGACCAAGTAGCACAGATACGCAGTATTTT | CASSSYDRPSSTDTQYF
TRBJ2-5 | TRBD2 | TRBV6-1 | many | TGTGCCAGCAGTGAAGATCTCACGGGGGGATCTTCCCCCACTCAAGAGACCCAGTACTTC | CASSEDLTGGSSPTQETQYF
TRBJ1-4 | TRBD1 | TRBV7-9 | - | TGTGCCAGCAGCTCTGTTTGGACAGGGCGTAATGAAAAACTGTTTTTT | CASSSVWTGRNEKLFF
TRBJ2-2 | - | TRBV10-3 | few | TGTGCCATCGGGGGGCAGACCTACACCGGGGAGCTGTTTTTT | CAIGGQTYTGELFF
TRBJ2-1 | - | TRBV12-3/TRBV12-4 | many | TGTGCCAGCAGCCCCACTGGGGGCCCCTACAATGAGCAGTTCTTC | CASSPTGGPYNEQFF
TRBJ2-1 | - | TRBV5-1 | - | TGCGCCAGCAGCTTGGGTTGGGGGGGCCGGGATGAGCAGTTCTTC | CASSLGWGGRDEQFF
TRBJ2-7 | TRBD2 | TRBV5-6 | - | TGTGCCAGCAGCTTGGGCGGGAGCTCTTCCTACGAGCAGTACTTC | CASSLGGSSSYEQYF
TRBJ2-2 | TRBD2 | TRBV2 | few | TGTGCCAGCACAAAAGTGGGGGGGGACACCGGGGAGCTGTTTTTT | CASTKVGGDTGELFF
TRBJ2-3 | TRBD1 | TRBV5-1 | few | TGCGCCAGCAGCTTGACGGGACAGGGCTTTTTTACAGATACGCAGTATTTT | CASSLTGQGFFTDTQYF
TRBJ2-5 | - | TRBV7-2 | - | TGTGCCAGCAGCTTAGGTGGCGGGTCCACAAGTAGTAAGACCCAGTACTTC | CASSLGGGSTSSKTQYF
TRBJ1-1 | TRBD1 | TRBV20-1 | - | TGCAGTGCCACCTCGGGGGGGACAGGGGCCCCTGAAGCTTTCTTT | CSATSGGTGAPEAFF
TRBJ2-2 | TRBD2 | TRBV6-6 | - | TGTGCCAGCAGTGCACCGGGAGGGGGGGAGCTGTTTTTT | CASSAPGGGELFF
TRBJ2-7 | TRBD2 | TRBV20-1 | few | TGCAGTGCTCCCCGGAGTACTGGGACTACCAGAAACTACGAGCAGTACTTC | CSAPRSTGTTRNYEQYF
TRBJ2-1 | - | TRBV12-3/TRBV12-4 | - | TGTGCCAGCAGTTTAGAAGGGGCAGGGGAGCAGTTCTTC | CASSLEGAGEQFF
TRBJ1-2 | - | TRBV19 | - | TGTGCCAGTAGGATGTATGGCTACACCTTC | CASRMYGYTF
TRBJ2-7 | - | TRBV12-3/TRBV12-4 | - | TGTGCCAGCAGTTTCTCGACCTACGAGCAGTACTTC | CASSFSTYEQYF